This passage covers 18 T cell receptor beta chains from one sample sequenced in a study of cytomegalovirus exposure and HLA in healthy donors. PCR primers comprised 60 Vbeta and 13 Jbeta primers. This table comes from immunoSEQ multiplex PCR, and its TCRdb copy is limited to in-frame clones, with some not included. Among about 170,000 clones, about 85% were seen once, and the ten largest hold around 2.5%. Sequenced: PBMCs. The receptors shown here come from a man between 25 and 39 years old in good health and CMV-seropositive.

As for this clone: Other nucleotide sequences in the sample specify the same CDR3. The rearrangement joins TRBV4-1 to TRBJ2-1; 12 positions agree with TRBD2. Germline CDR1 MGHRA, CDR2 YSYEKL. The CDR3 is 17 amino acids. With 3 bases clipped from V and 0 bases from J, the junction kept 3 bases outside the gene matches. The CDR3 sequence: CASSQVGLAGSYNEQFF. DNA of the CDR3: TGCGCCAGCAGCCAGGTGGGACTAGCGGGCTCCTACAATGAGCAGTTCTTC.

The chain links TRBV2 to TRBJ2-7; TRBD2 matches 7 bases. Germline trimming cut 8 bases from V and 5 bases from J; bases unmatched to any gene: 3. Germline CDR1 SNHLY, CDR2 FYNNEI. The CDR3 has 11 residues. Here the CDR3 reads CASCLADEQYF. CDR3 DNA sequence: TGTGCCAGCTGCCTAGCGGACGAGCAGTACTTC. Supplemented by reference TRBV2 and TRBJ2-7, the full variable domain reads EPEVTQTPSHQVTQMGQEVILRCVPISNHLYFYWYRQILGQKVEFLVSFYNNEISEKSEIFDDQFSVERPDGSNFTLKIRSTKLEDSAMYFCASCLADEQYFGPGTRLTVT.

The chain joins TRBV27 to TRBJ2-5; unclear D gene. Germline CDR1 and CDR2: MNHEY and SMNVEV (reference sequence). Trimming stripped 7 bases from V and 4 bases from J, with 16 bases between. The CDR3 spans 14 residues. The CDR3 loop is CASTTAANLETQYF. In nucleotides, the CDR3 is TGTGCCAGCACGACCGCGGCTAATCTAGAGACCCAGTACTTC.

V is TRBV6-1 and J is TRBJ1-1; maybe TRBD1 (5 bases). In germline, CDR1 is MNHNS, CDR2 SASEGT. Trimming removed 1 base at V and 1 base at J, with 7 bases between. CDR3 length equals 14 residues. The CDR3, as DNA: TGTGCCAGCAGTGAAGTAACAGGGAACACTGAAGCTTTCTTT. Residues: CASSEVTGNTEAFF.

This clone was recorded a few times. This rearrangement joins TRBV28 to TRBJ1-5; D remains ambiguous. Germline V CDR1 and CDR2: MDHEN, SYDVKM. V gave up 3 bases and J gave up 2 bases, with 5 bases separating them. This CDR3 has 13 amino acids. The CDR3 protein is CASSFGGNQPQHF. The CDR3 coding sequence is TGTGCCAGCAGTTTCGGAGGCAATCAGCCCCAGCATTTT.

The chain employs TRBV5-4 and TRBJ1-5; TRBD1 matches at 7 bases. In germline, CDR1 is SGHNT, CDR2 YYREEE (reference sequence). The CDR3 length is 14 residues. J gave up 7 bases and V 0 bases, and 4 bases lay outside the gene matches. CDR3 DNA: TGTGCCAGCAGCTTGGGGGGGACAGAACAGCCCCAGCATTTT. Protein sequence: CASSLGGTEQPQHF.

This clone was detected only a few times. The chain is built from TRBV5-4 and TRBJ2-1; 9 bases align to TRBD2. This CDR3 contains 16 residues. Germline values: CDR1 SGHNT, CDR2 YYREEE (reference sequence). Trimming took 0 bases from V and 4 from J; bases not matched to a gene: 5. The CDR3 DNA sequence: TGTGCCAGCAGCTTGGCCCAGCGGGAGGTGTACAATGAGCAGTTCTTC. It encodes CASSLAQREVYNEQFF. The entire variable domain, with the rest obtained from reference TRBV5-4 and TRBJ2-1, is as follows: ETGVTQSPTHLIKTRGQQVTLRCSSQSGHNTVSWYQQALGQGPQFIFQYYREEENGRGNFPPRFSGLQFPNYSSELNVNALELDDSALYLCASSLAQREVYNEQFFGPGTRLTVL.

This clone was seen just once. The chain joins TRBV2 to TRBJ1-2, with D unclear. V was cut by 3 bases and J by 6 bases, with 11 bases left in between. The CDR3 loop spans 13 amino acids. Looked up from germline, CDR1 is SNHLY and CDR2 is FYNNEI. The CDR3 region has the DNA TGTGCCAGCAGTGAGATTCGCCAGGATGGCTACACCTTC. Translation gives CASSEIRQDGYTF.

The chain combines TRBV7-3 with TRBJ2-5; 10 bases align to TRBD2. The CDR3 length is 15 residues. Germline CDR1 is SGHTA and CDR2 is FQGTGA. V was clipped by 4 bases and J by 4 bases; unmatched bases: 6. This CDR3 reads CASSSGTSEAETQYF. CDR3 nucleotide sequence: TGTGCCAGCAGCTCCGGGACTAGCGAAGCAGAGACCCAGTACTTC. Looking up the rest from reference TRBV7-3 and TRBJ2-5 gives the full variable domain: GAGVSQTPSNKVTEKGKYVELRCDPISGHTALYWYRQSLGQGPEFLIYFQGTGAADDSGLPNDRFFAVRPEGSVSTLKIQRTERGDSAVYLCASSSGTSEAETQYFGPGTRLLVL.

V and J are TRBV7-2 and TRBJ1-2, with D maybe TRBD1 (6 bases). The CDR3 loop spans 15 amino acids. V lost 1 base and J lost 2, with 11 bases in between. Germline CDR1 and CDR2: SGHTA and FQGNSA. CDR3 amino acids: CASSLGSTGNYGYTF. The CDR3 region has the DNA TGTGCCAGCAGCTTAGGAAGCACAGGGAACTATGGCTACACCTTC.

The CDR3 nucleotides are TGTGCCAGCAGCTCAAAGCGGGAGGTGCACGAGCAGTACTTC. This sequence encodes CASSSKREVHEQYF. The rearrangement joins TRBV5-4 to TRBJ2-5; TRBD2 matches at 9 bases. The tail of the sequence fits TRBJ2-7 better, so the J call may be wrong. Germline-derived CDR1 and CDR2 are SGHNT and YYREEE (reference sequence). The CDR3 sequence is 14 residues long.

This rearrangement joins TRBV7-6 to TRBJ1-1; D is ambiguous. V was cut by 0 bases and J by 6 bases, with 5 bases left in between. The length of the CDR3 is 12 residues. Per germline, CDR1 SGHVS and CDR2 FNYEAQ. CDR3 in amino acids: CASSLAESEAFF. The CDR3 DNA is TGTGCCAGCAGCTTAGCGGAGTCTGAAGCTTTCTTT. Full variable domain (remainder filled in from reference TRBV7-6 and TRBJ1-1): GAGVSQSPRYKVTKRGQDVALRCDPISGHVSLYWYRQALGQGPEFLTYFNYEAQQDKSGLPNDRFSAERPEGSISTLTIQRTEQRDSAMYRCASSLAESEAFFGQGTRLTVV.

This clone came up a few times. The chain employs TRBV4-1 and TRBJ1-4, with D unclear. Germline-derived CDR1 and CDR2 are MGHRA and YSYEKL. The CDR3 is made up of 15 amino acids. V was clipped by 2 bases and J by 4 bases, with 11 bases between them. Here the CDR3 reads CASSQLSAGNEKLFF. The CDR3 coding sequence is TGCGCCAGCAGCCAACTTAGTGCGGGTAATGAAAAACTGTTTTTT.

The chain joins TRBV19 to TRBJ2-7; D remains unclear. CDR1 is LNHDA, CDR2 SQIVND, per germline (reference sequence). Trimming removed 1 base at V and 0 bases at J, with 4 bases between. The CDR3 sequence is 13 residues long. The DNA of the CDR3 is TGTGCCAGTAGTATAGCGGTCTCCTACGAGCAGTACTTC. It is translated as CASSIAVSYEQYF.

V gene TRBV10-1 combines with J gene TRBJ1-1; unclear D gene. Trimming removed 2 bases at V and 5 bases at J, with 12 bases between. The germline gives CDR1 WNHNN, CDR2 SYGVQD (reference sequence). This CDR3 is built from 14 residues. CDR3 in amino acids: CASSESPSGTEAFF. The DNA for the CDR3 is TGCGCCAGCAGTGAGAGCCCCTCGGGGACTGAAGCTTTCTTT.

The chain carries TRBV5-1 and TRBJ2-2; 10 bases agree with TRBD2. The CDR3 sequence is 17 residues long. The V segment lost 1 base and the J segment 3 bases; nucleotides outside the gene matches: 6. The germline V gene encodes CDR1 SGHRS and CDR2 YFSETQ. The CDR3 DNA is TGCGCCAGCAGCTTGTCTCTAGCGGGAGTGCACACCGGGGAGCTGTTTTTT. It specifies CASSLSLAGVHTGELFF.

Worth noting for this clone: This CDR3 is also generated by other DNA sequences in the sample. This sequence joins TRBV2 and TRBJ2-1; the match to TRBD2 covers 8 bases. This CDR3 comprises 14 residues. Per germline, CDR1 SNHLY and CDR2 FYNNEI. After removal of 3 bases from V and 8 bases from J, the junction contained 6 bases not matched to a gene. CDR3 DNA sequence: TGTGCCAGCAGTGAGTGGCGGGAGGATTATGAGCAGTTCTTC. It specifies CASSEWREDYEQFF. Using reference TRBV2 and TRBJ2-1 for the parts outside the CDR3, the full variable domain is EPEVTQTPSHQVTQMGQEVILRCVPISNHLYFYWYRQILGQKVEFLVSFYNNEISEKSEIFDDQFSVERPDGSNFTLKIRSTKLEDSAMYFCASSEWREDYEQFFGPGTRLTVL.

This sequence joins TRBV10-3 and TRBJ1-5, with D possibly TRBD1 on 5 matching bases. This CDR3 is 14 amino acids long. Trimming left V 2 bases short and J 5 bases short, with 10 bases between. The germline CDR1 and CDR2 sequences are ENHRY and SYGVKD. CDR3 in DNA: TGTGCCATCAGTGAGAATGGAGGGGATCAGCCCCAGCATTTT. Protein sequence: CAISENGGDQPQHF.